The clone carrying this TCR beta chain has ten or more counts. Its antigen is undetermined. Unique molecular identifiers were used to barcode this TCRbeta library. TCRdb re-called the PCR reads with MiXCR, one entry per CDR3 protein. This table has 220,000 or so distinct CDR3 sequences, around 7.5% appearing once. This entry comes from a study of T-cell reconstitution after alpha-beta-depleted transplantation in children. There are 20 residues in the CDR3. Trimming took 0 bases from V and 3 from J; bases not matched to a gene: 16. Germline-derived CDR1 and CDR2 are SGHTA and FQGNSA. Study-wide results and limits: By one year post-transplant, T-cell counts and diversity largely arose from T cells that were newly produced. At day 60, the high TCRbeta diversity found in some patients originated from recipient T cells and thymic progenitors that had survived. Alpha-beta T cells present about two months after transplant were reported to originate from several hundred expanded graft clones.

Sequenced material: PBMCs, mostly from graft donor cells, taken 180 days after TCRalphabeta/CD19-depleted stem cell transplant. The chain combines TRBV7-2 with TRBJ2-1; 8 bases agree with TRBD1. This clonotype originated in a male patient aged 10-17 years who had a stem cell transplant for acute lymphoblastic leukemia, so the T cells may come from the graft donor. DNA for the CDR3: TGTGCCAGCAGCTTAGCGCCCGGGACAGGAATGGGGTTGAGCTACAATGAGCAGTTCTTC. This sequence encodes CASSLAPGTGMGLSYNEQFF.